This T cell receptor (beta chain) was identified during a study of Graves' ophthalmopathy and Graves' hyperthyroidism. Study-level background: Stable hyperthyroidism denotes an absence of ophthalmopathy throughout 18 months of follow-up.

Comments on this clonotype: This may come from a read error, since a much larger clone is one base off.

The diagnosis was founded upon clinical symptoms, serum thyroxine, TRAb, thyroid ultrasound and orbital computed tomography. RNA transcripts were the template, and TCR beta CDR3 regions were amplified from them. HTBI primers served in a first-round RT-PCR, which a second-round multiplex PCR followed. TCRdb reanalysed the multiplex PCR reads using MiXCR and keeps one entry per CDR3 protein. The table lists around 1.1 million distinct CDR3 sequences, about 38% of them singletons. Trimming removed 3 bases from V and 0 bases from J, with 8 bases in between. The CDR3 runs 14 residues. The sample was peripheral blood or thyroid tissue (not recorded which). The chain uses TRBV12-3 or TRBV12-4 and TRBJ1-1; D remains ambiguous. The clonotype was recovered from an adult man with Graves' hyperthyroidism. The CDR3 sequence: CASSFSKLNTEAFF. CDR3 sequence (DNA): TGTGCCAGCAGTTTTTCAAAGTTGAACACTGAAGCTTTCTTT.